A single sample gave rise to the 3 T cell receptor beta chains below, sequenced in a study of identical twins. Via MiXCR, TCRdb re-called the 5' RACE reads, giving one row per CDR3 protein. The sample shows some 1,600,000 distinct CDR3 sequences, roughly 35% of them seen only once. Sequencing was performed on cord blood. The receptors shown here come from a newborn girl in good health.

The V and J genes are TRBV6-5 and TRBJ2-5; perhaps TRBD2 as D (5 bases). Germline values: CDR1 MNHEY, CDR2 SVGAGI. Between the trimmed V and J ends, which lost 6 bases and 11 bases, there was a span of 16 bases. The CDR3 sequence is 12 residues long. This chain's CDR3 is CASSPGFNEQYF. CDR3 DNA sequence: TGTGCCAGCAGCCCGGGGTTCAATGAGCAGTACTTC.

This chain connects TRBV12-3 or TRBV12-4 to TRBJ1-4; no definite D call. There are 14 residues in the CDR3. Trimming cost V 6 bases and J 8 bases, with 16 bases left between them. CDR3 coding DNA: TGTGCCAGCAGCCCCGACTGGGCGGGGGAAAAACTGTTTTTT. Translation: CASSPDWAGEKLFF.

With respect to this clonotype: At one end, the junction sequence differs from germline, possibly due to a read error. The J gene is TRBJ2-1, the V gene TRBV12-3 or TRBV12-4; the match to TRBD2 covers 10 bases. This CDR3 has 15 residues. This chain's CDR3 is CAGSLKRGGDNEQFF. In DNA form, the CDR3 reads TGTGCCGGCAGTTTAAAGCGGGGGGGCGACAATGAGCAGTTCTTC.